What follows describes a single TCR beta chain. Antigen: not known. TCRbeta libraries were built with three rounds of nested PCR, modified from ARM-PCR. TCRdb analysed the multiplex PCR reads with MiXCR anew, one entry per CDR3 protein. Of roughly 140,000 distinct CDR3 sequences listed, approximately 66% are singletons. The germline V gene encodes CDR1 SGHKS and CDR2 YYEKEE (reference sequence). This CDR3 region has 14 residues. The ends lost 5 bases at V and 4 bases at J; junction bases unmatched: 6. RNA was extracted from bulk tissue without any cell sorting. The entry originates in a study of tumor and adjacent non-tumor tissue in lung cancer. For the study at large: There were fewer than 15 adenocarcinoma, a couple of squamous cell carcinoma and 1 small cell lung cancer cases. Samples averaged around 4 million productive TCRbeta reads each.

General study findings and limits: Top 100 clones took a larger repertoire share in normal lung.

This clonotype was sampled from a man aged 60-69 years with small cell lung cancer. The chain is built from TRBV5-5 and TRBJ2-7; 10 bases are shared with TRBD1. The material sequenced was lung tumor tissue. This CDR3 is CASSRTGGVYEQYF. CDR3 DNA: TGTGCCAGCAGTCGGACAGGGGGGGTTTACGAGCAGTACTTC. The whole variable domain, filled in from reference TRBV5-5 and TRBJ2-7, reads DAGVTQSPTHLIKTRGQQVTLRCSPISGHKSVSWYQQVLGQGPQFIFQYYEKEERGRGNFPDRFSARQFPNYSSELNVNALLLGDSALYLCASSRTGGVYEQYFGPGTRLTVT.